The clone carrying this T cell receptor (beta chain) was counted a single time. The data stem from a study of blood T cell repertoires in COVID-19. Across the whole study: Spain, Italy and the United States supplied samples that represented acute and convalescent COVID-19. From T cells, B-cell-depleted T cells, or PBMCs came the material, which was cDNA or gDNA.

In the original analysis: Amplifying reference gene primers gave estimates of nucleated cell counts. Produced via immunoSEQ multiplex PCR; TCRdb's table is partial and in-frame only. The V and J calls and clone size come from that table; D and trimming were worked out from the DNA. The table lists 350,000 or so clones, around 89% of them singletons. Sequencing input: peripheral blood. This sequence originates from a man younger than 35 with active or convalescent COVID-19.

The CDR3 reads CASTGGAQTDTQYF. The CDR3, as DNA: TGTGCCAGCACCGGGGGTGCACAGACAGATACGCAGTATTTT. The V gene is TRBV9, the J gene TRBJ2-3; possible D gene TRBD2, 6 bases. Trimming removed 6 bases at V and 3 bases at J, with 14 bases between. Germline V lookup: CDR1 SGDLS, CDR2 YYNGEE. The CDR3 is 14 residues long.